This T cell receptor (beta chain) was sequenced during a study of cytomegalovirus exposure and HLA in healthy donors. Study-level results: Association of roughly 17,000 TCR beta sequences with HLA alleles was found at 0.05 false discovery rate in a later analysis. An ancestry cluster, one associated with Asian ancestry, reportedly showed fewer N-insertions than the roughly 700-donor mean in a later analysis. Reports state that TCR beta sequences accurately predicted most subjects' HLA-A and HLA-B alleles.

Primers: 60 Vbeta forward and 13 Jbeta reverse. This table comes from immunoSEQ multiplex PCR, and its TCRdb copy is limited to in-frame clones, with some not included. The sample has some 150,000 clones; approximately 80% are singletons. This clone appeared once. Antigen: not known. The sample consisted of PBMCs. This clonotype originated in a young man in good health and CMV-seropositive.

The chain's CDR3 is CASSIDQVRDTQYF. For the CDR3, the DNA is TGTGCCAGCAGTATAGATCAGGTTAGAGATACGCAGTATTTT. V usage is TRBV2 and J usage is TRBJ2-3; D is uncertain. The CDR3 sequence is 14 residues long. Germline V gives CDR1 SNHLY, CDR2 FYNNEI. Trimming cost V 5 bases and J 5 bases, with 14 bases left between them.